Each of the 24 T cell receptor beta chains below was sequenced from the same sample in a study of blood T cell repertoires in COVID-19. Clones were sequenced by immunoSEQ multiplex PCR, and TCRdb holds only the in-frame ones, with some missing. The sample includes approximately 240,000 clones, about 88% of them seen just once. Sample: peripheral blood. These TCRs come from a woman aged 40 to 50 who had recovered from COVID-19.

The chain links TRBV19 to TRBJ1-2; D is possibly TRBD1 (6 bases). V was cut by 6 bases and J by 8 bases, with 16 bases left in between. This CDR3 spans 13 amino acids. Looked up from germline, CDR1 is LNHDA and CDR2 is SQIVND (reference sequence). CDR3 amino acids: CASREQGRDGYTF. CDR3 nucleotide sequence: TGTGCCAGTAGGGAACAGGGAAGGGACGGCTACACCTTC.

The chain employs TRBV7-2 and TRBJ1-6, with unresolved D. Germline-derived CDR1 and CDR2 are SGHTA and FQGNSA. CDR3 size: 18 residues. V shed 1 base and J shed 3 bases, with 16 bases lying between them. The chain's CDR3 is CASSLVSLGRYYNSPLHF. DNA of the CDR3: TGTGCCAGCAGCTTAGTATCTTTGGGCCGGTACTATAATTCACCCCTCCACTTT.

The rearrangement joins TRBV9 to TRBJ2-1, with 10 bases fitting TRBD2. The CDR3 is made up of 16 amino acids. V shed 0 bases and J 6 bases; nucleotides not matched to a gene: 6. The germline V gene has CDR1 SGDLS and CDR2 YYNGEE. DNA for the CDR3: TGTGCCAGCAGCGTAGACCTAGCGGGGGCCCTCAATGAGCAGTTCTTC. Translated: CASSVDLAGALNEQFF. The whole variable domain, filled in from reference TRBV9 and TRBJ2-1, reads DSGVTQTPKHLITATGQRVTLRCSPRSGDLSVYWYQQSLDQGLQFLIQYYNGEERAKGNILERFSAQQFPDLHSELNLSSLELGDSALYFCASSVDLAGALNEQFFGPGTRLTVL.

The chain recombines TRBV7-3 with TRBJ2-7, with 8 bases that match TRBD2. The germline CDR1 and CDR2 sequences are SGHTA and FQGTGA. This CDR3 has 14 amino acids. V shed 5 bases and J 4 bases; nucleotides not matched to a gene: 7. The DNA for the CDR3 is TGTGCCAGCAGCCTCTCCCCGGGGGGGTACGAGCAGTACTTC. It specifies CASSLSPGGYEQYF.

The chain couples TRBV5-1 to TRBJ2-1; TRBD2 matches 9 bases. CDR3 length: 15 residues. J was trimmed by 8 bases and V by 5 bases; bases with no gene match: 11. Germline V CDR1 and CDR2: SGHRS, YFSETQ. The CDR3 coding sequence is TGCGCCAGCAGATCCGGGACTAGCTCGAGTGATGAGCAGTTCTTC. Translation: CASRSGTSSSDEQFF.

J is TRBJ1-1 and V is TRBV19, with D possibly matching TRBD1 (5 bases). Germline V CDR1 and CDR2: LNHDA, SQIVND (reference sequence). CDR3 size: 16 residues. The V and J ends lost 2 bases and 1 base respectively, with 14 bases between them. Here the CDR3 DNA reads TGTGCCAGTAGTATAAGGGACTCGTTTTCGAACACTGAAGCTTTCTTT. It codes for CASSIRDSFSNTEAFF.

V gene TRBV9 combines with J gene TRBJ2-3; D possibly corresponds to TRBD1 (5 bases). The ends were cut back, 6 bases at V and 5 bases at J, with 16 bases in the middle. Germline CDR1 SGDLS, CDR2 YYNGEE. The length of the CDR3 is 14 residues. DNA of the CDR3: TGTGCCAGCACCGGTCGCAGGGATAGAGATACGCAGTATTTT. It specifies CASTGRRDRDTQYF.

The chain is built from TRBV7-9 and TRBJ1-5; D might be TRBD1 (5 bases). CDR1 and CDR2 from the germline V gene are SEHNR and FQNEAQ (reference sequence). The ends were cut back, 5 bases at V and 8 bases at J, with 10 bases in the middle. CDR3 length: 12 residues. Here the CDR3 DNA reads TGTGCCAGCAGCAAGTGGGGGGAGCCCCAGCATTTT. Encoded protein: CASSKWGEPQHF. Full variable domain (outside the CDR3, taken from reference TRBV7-9 and TRBJ1-5): DTGVSQNPRHKITKRGQNVTFRCDPISEHNRLYWYRQTLGQGPEFLTYFQNEAQLEKSRLLSDRFSAERPKGSFSTLEIQRTEQGDSAMYLCASSKWGEPQHFGDGTRLSIL.

The chain is built from TRBV5-6 and TRBJ2-5, with a weak D call TRBD2 (5 bases). CDR1 is SGHDT and CDR2 is YYEEEE in the germline V gene. The CDR3 covers 12 residues. The germline V and J ends were trimmed by 5 bases and 5 bases, with 10 bases remaining between them. The CDR3 nucleotides are TGTGCCAGCAGAGACTGGAGGGAGACCCAGTACTTC. Amino acids: CASRDWRETQYF. Full variable domain (outside the CDR3, taken from reference TRBV5-6 and TRBJ2-5): DAGVTQSPTHLIKTRGQQVTLRCSPKSGHDTVSWYQQALGQGPQFIFQYYEEEERQRGNFPDRFSGHQFPNYSSELNVNALLLGDSALYLCASRDWRETQYFGPGTRLLVL.

V usage is TRBV5-4 and J usage is TRBJ2-3, with TRBD2 identical over 7 bases. The V segment lost 1 base and the J segment 5 bases; nucleotides outside the gene matches: 7. Germline V CDR1 and CDR2: SGHNT, YYREEE (reference sequence). CDR3 length equals 15 residues. The CDR3 spells CASSLIGGVGDTQYF. CDR3 nucleotides: TGTGCCAGCAGCTTGATTGGGGGGGTGGGAGATACGCAGTATTTT. The complete variable domain, with remaining parts taken from reference TRBV5-4 and TRBJ2-3, reads ETGVTQSPTHLIKTRGQQVTLRCSSQSGHNTVSWYQQALGQGPQFIFQYYREEENGRGNFPPRFSGLQFPNYSSELNVNALELDDSALYLCASSLIGGVGDTQYFGPGTRLTVL.

The chain couples TRBV9 to TRBJ1-6; TRBD1 aligns across 7 bases. V gave up 3 bases and J gave up 7 bases; unmatched junction bases: 7. This CDR3 is built from 15 residues. Per the germline V gene, CDR1 is SGDLS and CDR2 is YYNGEE. CDR3 nucleotide sequence: TGTGCCAGCAGCGCTAGACAGGGAGTCAATTCACCCCTCCACTTT. It encodes CASSARQGVNSPLHF.

The chain has TRBV7-2 and TRBJ2-3, with unresolved D. The CDR3 has 12 residues. Germline CDR1 SGHTA, CDR2 FQGNSA. Trimming left V 5 bases short and J 0 bases short, with 3 bases between. CDR3 sequence reads: CASSLSTDTQYF. DNA for the CDR3: TGTGCCAGCAGCCTAAGCACAGATACGCAGTATTTT. Filled out from reference TRBV7-2 and TRBJ2-3, the complete variable domain reads GAGVSQSPSNKVTEKGKDVELRCDPISGHTALYWYRQSLGQGLEFLIYFQGNSAPDKSGLPSDRFSAERTGGSVSTLTIQRTQQEDSAVYLCASSLSTDTQYFGPGTRLTVL.

V usage is TRBV6-6 and J usage is TRBJ2-1, with 10 bases fitting TRBD2. V was clipped by 4 bases and J by 0 bases; unmatched bases: 3. This CDR3 has 16 amino acids. The germline gives CDR1 MNHNY, CDR2 SVGAGI (reference sequence). CDR3 residues: CASSSLAGGSYNEQFF. In DNA form, the CDR3 reads TGTGCCAGCAGTTCATTAGCGGGGGGCTCCTACAATGAGCAGTTCTTC.

J is TRBJ1-4 and V is TRBV19, with 9 bases lining up with TRBD1. The CDR3 length is 15 residues. V shed 8 bases, J shed 6 bases, and the junction held 10 bases outside the gene matches. Germline V lookup: CDR1 LNHDA, CDR2 SQIVND (reference sequence). The chain's CDR3 is CASGHRGRFDEKLFF. CDR3 nucleotides: TGTGCCAGTGGGCACAGGGGGCGGTTTGATGAAAAACTGTTTTTT.

The V and J genes are TRBV6-2 or TRBV6-3 and TRBJ2-5; 8 nucleotides agree with TRBD1. The CDR3 runs to 16 residues. The germline CDR1 and CDR2 sequences are MNHEY and SVGEGT. Losses at the gene ends were 2 bases for V and 2 bases for J; bases not matched to a gene: 7. The CDR3, as DNA: TGTGCCAGCAGTTACCCGGACAGGGAAGGGCAAGAGACCCAGTACTTC. Its translation: CASSYPDREGQETQYF.

This clone was observed a handful of times. This chain links TRBV6-6 with TRBJ2-7, with TRBD2 identical over 9 bases. V shed 6 bases and J 1 base; nucleotides not matched to a gene: 4. CDR3 length: 14 amino acids. Germline V gives CDR1 MNHNY, CDR2 SVGAGI (reference sequence). DNA for the CDR3: TGTGCCAGCAGAACTAGCGGGCGTTCCTACGAGCAGTACTTC. Translated: CASRTSGRSYEQYF.

V usage is TRBV7-2 and J usage is TRBJ2-4; no reliable D call. The germline V gene encodes CDR1 SGHTA and CDR2 FQGNSA. V lost 5 bases and J lost 0, with 14 bases in between. The CDR3 spans 16 residues. The CDR3 loop reads CASSLKPPGAKNIQYF. The CDR3 DNA is TGTGCCAGCAGCCTCAAGCCTCCCGGAGCCAAAAACATTCAGTACTTC. Full variable domain (rest looked up from reference TRBV7-2 and TRBJ2-4): GAGVSQSPSNKVTEKGKDVELRCDPISGHTALYWYRQSLGQGLEFLIYFQGNSAPDKSGLPSDRFSAERTGGSVSTLTIQRTQQEDSAVYLCASSLKPPGAKNIQYFGAGTRLSVL.

The genes are TRBV9 and TRBJ2-1; TRBD2 matches 12 bases. The germline gives CDR1 SGDLS, CDR2 YYNGEE. Losses at the gene ends were 2 bases for V and 9 bases for J; bases not matched to a gene: 6. This CDR3 is built from 15 residues. CDR3 bases: TGTGCCAGCAGCGTGCTAGCGGGGGGGCCTCTTGAGCAGTTCTTC. Protein sequence: CASSVLAGGPLEQFF.

The chain links TRBV12-5 to TRBJ1-4, with 8 positions matching TRBD1. CDR3 length: 14 amino acids. The V and J ends lost 6 bases and 7 bases, in that order; junction bases with no gene match: 7. Looked up from germline, CDR1 is LGHNT and CDR2 is FRNRAP. CDR3 in DNA: TGTGCTAGTGGCTCCTCAGGGGGCGGTGAAAAACTGTTTTTT. Its protein is CASGSSGGGEKLFF.

The genes are TRBV6-6 and TRBJ2-1, with 11 bases that match TRBD2. CDR1 MNHNY and CDR2 SVGAGI come from the germline V gene (reference sequence). CDR3 length equals 16 residues. Trimming at V came to 2 bases and at J to 4 bases, leaving 4 bases not matched to a gene. The CDR3 loop reads CASSYDRLAGYNEQFF. CDR3 nucleotide sequence: TGTGCCAGCAGTTACGATAGACTAGCGGGATACAATGAGCAGTTCTTC.

The CDR3 here is CASSIDPQGETQYF. CDR3 nucleotides: TGTGCCAGTAGTATAGATCCCCAGGGAGAGACCCAGTACTTC. V usage is TRBV19 and J usage is TRBJ2-5; D might be TRBD1 (5 bases). Germline V gives CDR1 LNHDA, CDR2 SQIVND (reference sequence). V was trimmed by 0 bases and J by 4 bases, leaving 9 bases between them. This CDR3 comprises 14 residues.

This chain uses TRBV9 with TRBJ1-3, with a weak D call TRBD1 (5 bases). The CDR3 has 16 residues. The V end lost 2 bases, the J end lost 3 bases, and 15 bases lay between the germline ends. In germline, CDR1 is SGDLS, CDR2 YYNGEE. This chain's CDR3 is CASSVAGWSGGNTIYF. In DNA form, the CDR3 reads TGTGCCAGCAGCGTTGCAGGGTGGTCGGGTGGAAACACCATATATTTT.

The V and J genes are TRBV28 and TRBJ1-3; 7 nucleotides line up with TRBD1. This CDR3 contains 13 residues. With V trimmed by 8 bases and J by 8 bases, 9 bases remained unmatched. Germline V CDR1 and CDR2: MDHEN, SYDVKM. CDR3 in amino acids: CASHRQGRYTIYF. The CDR3 DNA is TGTGCCAGCCACAGACAGGGTCGGTACACCATATATTTT.

J is TRBJ2-3 and V is TRBV19, with D perhaps matching TRBD2 (6 bases). This CDR3 has 14 amino acids. Germline CDR1 reads LNHDA; CDR2 reads SQIVND (reference sequence). V lost 5 bases, J lost 6 bases, and 15 bases lay in between. CDR3 DNA sequence: TGTGCCAGTAGTCCCCGACTAGGGGACGATACGCAGTATTTT. Its protein product is CASSPRLGDDTQYF.